The 13 T cell receptor beta chains presented below share a single source sample, sequenced in a study of CD8 T cells in ankylosing spondylitis. TCRdb reprocessed the 5' RACE reads with MiXCR, giving one entry per CDR3 protein. The repertoire includes about 150,000 distinct CDR3 sequences, under 45% of them detected once, and about 16% sits in the top ten. The sample was synovial fluid, either unsorted or a sorted T cell fraction (not recorded which). These receptors all come from a male donor with ankylosing spondylitis.

This clonotype was seen more than once but under ten times. This chain uses TRBV9 with TRBJ2-1; D unresolved. Looked up from germline, CDR1 is SGDLS and CDR2 is YYNGEE. Trimming removed 4 bases at V and 0 bases at J, with 11 bases between. The CDR3 covers 15 residues. For the CDR3, the DNA is TGTGCCAGCAGCCCCTATATAAGCTCCTACAATGAGCAGTTCTTC. This sequence encodes CASSPYISSYNEQFF.

The rearrangement links TRBV6-5 to TRBJ1-1, with D unresolved. Germline lookup yields CDR1 MNHEY and CDR2 SVGAGI. The V end was cut by 4 bases, the J end by 1 base, with 13 bases between. The CDR3 consists of 15 residues. CDR3 residues: CASSFVNSQNTEAFF. DNA of the CDR3: TGTGCCAGCAGTTTTGTGAACAGCCAGAACACTGAAGCTTTCTTT.

There are a few counts of this clonotype. V and J are TRBV12-3 or TRBV12-4 and TRBJ2-3, with D perhaps matching TRBD2 (6 bases). The length of the CDR3 is 18 residues. V was pared by 3 bases and J by 3 bases, with 22 bases between. The CDR3 nucleotides are TGTGCCAGCAGTTTCCCCCACACAACTAGCCGGTTGACAGATACGCAGTATTTT. Protein: CASSFPHTTSRLTDTQYF.

The chain couples TRBV7-9 to TRBJ2-6; D gene ambiguous. Trimming took off 5 bases at V and 0 bases at J, with 8 bases between the two ends. There are 15 residues in the CDR3. Germline-derived CDR1 and CDR2 are SEHNR and FQNEAQ (reference sequence). CDR3 protein: CASSEPISGANVLTF. The CDR3 coding sequence is TGTGCCAGCAGCGAACCAATCTCTGGGGCCAACGTCCTGACTTTC.

By share, this clonotype ranks as medium-sized (0.01 to 0.1%). The chain links TRBV10-3 to TRBJ1-4, with 7 bases fitting TRBD1. The V and J ends lost 9 bases and 8 bases, in that order; junction bases with no gene match: 9. Germline V gene sequence: CDR1 ENHRY, CDR2 SYGVKD. CDR3 size: 13 residues. CDR3 sequence: CAIRQGLDEKLFF. In DNA form, the CDR3 reads TGTGCCATTCGACAGGGATTAGACGAAAAACTGTTTTTT.

This clonotype has more than one count but fewer than ten. The rearrangement uses TRBV24-1 and TRBJ2-2, with D uncertain. The CDR3 contains 13 residues. The germline V and J ends were trimmed by 6 bases and 3 bases, with 7 bases remaining between them. Germline CDR1 and CDR2: KGHDR and SFDVKD. Here the CDR3 reads CATSNRDTGELFF. CDR3 coding DNA: TGTGCCACCAGTAACAGAGACACCGGGGAGCTGTTTTTT.

This clonotype was counted between two and nine times. V and J are TRBV4-1 and TRBJ2-1, with D unresolved. Trimming cost V 1 base and J 4 bases, with 8 bases left between them. Germline CDR1 is MGHRA and CDR2 is YSYEKL. The CDR3 sequence is 14 residues long. The CDR3 is CASSQVLGYNEQFF. DNA of the CDR3: TGCGCCAGCAGCCAAGTTCTGGGGTACAATGAGCAGTTCTTC.

This clonotype was seen a few times. The rearrangement uses TRBV27 and TRBJ2-7; 9 nucleotides agree with TRBD2. Looked up from germline, CDR1 is MNHEY and CDR2 is SMNVEV (reference sequence). V gave up 5 bases and J gave up 1 base; unmatched junction bases: 9. CDR3 length: 16 residues. CDR3 loop: CASSPSSGETSYEQYF. Here the CDR3 DNA reads TGTGCCAGCAGTCCCTCTAGCGGGGAAACATCCTACGAGCAGTACTTC.

V and J are TRBV3-1 and TRBJ2-7, with TRBD1 identical over 7 bases. The CDR3 consists of 15 residues. V shed 0 bases, J shed 3 bases, and the junction held 5 bases outside the gene matches. Germline CDR1 LGHDT, CDR2 YNNKEL (reference sequence). CDR3 loop: CASSQEGRGSYEQYF. DNA for the CDR3: TGTGCCAGCAGCCAAGAGGGCAGGGGGAGCTACGAGCAGTACTTC.

This clonotype was counted a few times. This sequence joins TRBV7-6 and TRBJ1-2; 8 bases align to TRBD1. Trimming removed 6 bases from V and 0 bases from J; junction bases left unmatched: 9. Germline lookup yields CDR1 SGHVS and CDR2 FNYEAQ. The CDR3 is 16 amino acids. DNA for the CDR3: TGTGCCAGCAGTCACAAGGACAGGGTAGCTAACTATGGCTACACCTTC. Its translation: CASSHKDRVANYGYTF.

CDR3 in amino acids: CASSGEPRGGRTDTQYF. In DNA form, the CDR3 reads TGTGCCAGCAGTGGGGAGCCACGAGGCGGCCGCACAGATACGCAGTATTTT. V gene TRBV2 combines with J gene TRBJ2-3; D might be TRBD2 (5 bases). This CDR3 comprises 17 residues. CDR1 and CDR2 from the germline V gene are SNHLY and FYNNEI. V lost 4 bases, J lost 1 base, and 18 bases lay in between.

This sequence joins TRBV28 and TRBJ2-7; the D gene is possibly TRBD1 (5 bases). Germline V CDR1 and CDR2: MDHEN, SYDVKM. The length of the CDR3 is 15 residues. The V end lost 1 base, the J end lost 7 bases, and 17 bases lay between the germline ends. CDR3 amino acids: CASSLSVGLMGEQYF. As DNA, the CDR3 is TGTGCCAGCAGTTTATCGGTGGGGCTCATGGGTGAGCAGTACTTC. Full variable domain (outside the CDR3, taken from reference TRBV28 and TRBJ2-7): DVKVTQSSRYLVKRTGEKVFLECVQDMDHENMFWYRQDPGLGLRLIYFSYDVKMKEKGDIPEGYSVSREKKERFSLILESASTNQTSMYLCASSLSVGLMGEQYFGPGTRLTVT.

This chain links TRBV7-2 with TRBJ2-4; TRBD1 might be the D (5 bases). Germline V gene sequence: CDR1 SGHTA, CDR2 FQGNSA. The V end lost 6 bases, the J end lost 9 bases, and 21 bases lay between the germline ends. The length of the CDR3 is 15 residues. The DNA of the CDR3 is TGTGCCAGCAGGTTCGAACAGGCCGGAAGGCTCATTCAGTACTTC. Its protein is CASRFEQAGRLIQYF.